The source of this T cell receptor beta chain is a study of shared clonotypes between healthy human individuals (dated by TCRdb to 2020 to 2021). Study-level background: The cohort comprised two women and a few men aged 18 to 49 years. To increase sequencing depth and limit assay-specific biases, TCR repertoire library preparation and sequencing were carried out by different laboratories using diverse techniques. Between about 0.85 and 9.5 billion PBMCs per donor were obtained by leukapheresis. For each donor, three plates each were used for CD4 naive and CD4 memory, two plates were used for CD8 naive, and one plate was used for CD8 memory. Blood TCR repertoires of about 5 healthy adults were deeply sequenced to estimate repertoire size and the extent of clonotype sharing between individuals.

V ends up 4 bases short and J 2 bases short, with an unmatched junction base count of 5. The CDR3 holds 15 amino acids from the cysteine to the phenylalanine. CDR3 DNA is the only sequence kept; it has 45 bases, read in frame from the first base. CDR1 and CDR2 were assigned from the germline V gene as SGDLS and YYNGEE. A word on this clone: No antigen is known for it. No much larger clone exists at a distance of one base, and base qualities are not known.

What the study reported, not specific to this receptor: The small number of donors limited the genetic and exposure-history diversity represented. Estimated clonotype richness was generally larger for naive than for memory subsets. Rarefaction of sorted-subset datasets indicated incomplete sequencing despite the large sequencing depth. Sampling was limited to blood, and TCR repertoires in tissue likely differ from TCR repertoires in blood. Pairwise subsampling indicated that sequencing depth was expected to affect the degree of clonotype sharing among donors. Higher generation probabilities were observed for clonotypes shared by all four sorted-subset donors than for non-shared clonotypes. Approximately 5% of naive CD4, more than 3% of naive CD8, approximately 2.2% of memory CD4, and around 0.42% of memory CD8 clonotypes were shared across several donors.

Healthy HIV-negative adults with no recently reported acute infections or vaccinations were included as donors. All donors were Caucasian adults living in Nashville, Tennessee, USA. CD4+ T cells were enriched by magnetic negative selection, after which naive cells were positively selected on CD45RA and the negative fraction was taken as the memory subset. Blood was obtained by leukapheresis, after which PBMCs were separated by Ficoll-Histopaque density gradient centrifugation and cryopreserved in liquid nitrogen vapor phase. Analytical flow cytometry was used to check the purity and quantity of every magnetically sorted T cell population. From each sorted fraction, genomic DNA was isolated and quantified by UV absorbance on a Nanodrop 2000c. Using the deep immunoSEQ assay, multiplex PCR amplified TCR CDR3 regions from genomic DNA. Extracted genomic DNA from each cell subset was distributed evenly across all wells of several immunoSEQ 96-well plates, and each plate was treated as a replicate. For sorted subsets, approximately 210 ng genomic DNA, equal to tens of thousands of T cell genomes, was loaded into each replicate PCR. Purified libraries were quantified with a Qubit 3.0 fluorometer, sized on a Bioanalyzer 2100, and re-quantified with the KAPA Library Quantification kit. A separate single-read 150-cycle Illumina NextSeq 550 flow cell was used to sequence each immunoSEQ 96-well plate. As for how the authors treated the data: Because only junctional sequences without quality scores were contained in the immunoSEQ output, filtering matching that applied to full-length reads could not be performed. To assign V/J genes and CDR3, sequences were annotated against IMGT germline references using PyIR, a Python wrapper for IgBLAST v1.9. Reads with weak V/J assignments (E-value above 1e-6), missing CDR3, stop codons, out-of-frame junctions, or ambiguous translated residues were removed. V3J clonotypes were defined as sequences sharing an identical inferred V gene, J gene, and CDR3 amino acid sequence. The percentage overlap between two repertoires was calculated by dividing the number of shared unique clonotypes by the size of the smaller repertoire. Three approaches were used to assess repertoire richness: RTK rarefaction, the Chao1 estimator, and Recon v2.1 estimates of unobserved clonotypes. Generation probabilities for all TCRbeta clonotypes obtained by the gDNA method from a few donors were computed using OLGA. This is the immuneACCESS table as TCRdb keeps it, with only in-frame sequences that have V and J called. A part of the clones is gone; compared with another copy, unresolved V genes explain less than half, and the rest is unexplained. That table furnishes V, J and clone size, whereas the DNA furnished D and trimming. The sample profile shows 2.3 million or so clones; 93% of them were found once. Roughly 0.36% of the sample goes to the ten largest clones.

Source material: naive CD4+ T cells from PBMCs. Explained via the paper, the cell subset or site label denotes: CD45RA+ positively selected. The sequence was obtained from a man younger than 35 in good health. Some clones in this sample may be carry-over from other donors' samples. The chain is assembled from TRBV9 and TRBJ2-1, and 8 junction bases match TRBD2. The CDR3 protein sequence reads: CASSLSGSAYNEQFF. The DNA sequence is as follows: TGTGCCAGCAGCCTCAGCGGGAGTGCCTACAATGAGCAGTTCTTC.